This T cell receptor (beta chain) was identified in a study of blood T cells in healthy people across ages. Overall study results and limits: Per million T cells, TCR beta diversity dropped about linearly as age rose.

Regarding this clonotype: Its antigen is unknown.

Through a sample-barcoded 5' primer and a J-beta primer mix, a second PCR was run for about 7 to 12 cycles. The study obtained at least 2.5 million CDR3-containing paired-end reads from every sample. TCRdb ran MiXCR on the 5' RACE reads and lists one entry per CDR3 protein. The sample comprises 920,000 or so distinct CDR3 sequences, under 45% of which are singletons, and 18% rests with the top ten. Isolated PBMCs totaled at least 6.5 million in each sample. The V and J ends lost 0 bases and 2 bases, in that order; junction bases with no gene match: 4. This CDR3 has 15 amino acids. Per the germline V gene, CDR1 is SGHRS and CDR2 is YFSETQ.

The sample comprised blood. The origin of this receptor is an older woman in good health. The chain carries TRBV5-1 and TRBJ2-7; TRBD1 matches at 8 bases. The CDR3 nucleotides are TGCGCCAGCAGCTTGGCCCAGGGGGCCCCCTACGAGCAGTACTTC. Translating gives CASSLAQGAPYEQYF.